A selection of T cell receptor beta chains follows, all from one sample in a study of shared clonotypes between healthy human individuals. Assay: immunoSEQ multiplex PCR; the TCRdb copy retains only in-frame clones and omits some. The sample lists some 1,400,000 clones; around 95% were seen once. Sequenced input: naive CD4+ T cells sorted from blood. The receptors originated from a man under 40 in good health. Each CDR3 is given with its conserved first and last residue. D genes are given only for firm matches. For some rows the clone size is stated as once, few or many, or as a class when expanded; others skip it.

D	size	V	J	DNA	CDR3
TRBD1	.	TRBV7-9	TRBJ1-1	TGTGCCAGCAGCATAGCCGGGACAGGGAGGACTGAAGCTTTCTTT	CASSIAGTGRTEAFF
.	.	TRBV10-3	TRBJ2-3	TGTGCCATCCATGAGACCCCGAATGGTGCGCAGTATTTT	CAIHETPNGAQYF
TRBD1	.	TRBV29-1	TRBJ1-2	TGCAGCGACACACCGGGACAGGCCTATGGCTACACCTTC	CSDTPGQAYGYTF
TRBD1	.	TRBV18	TRBJ2-7	TGTGCCAGCTCATATTCGGGACAGGAGAAAAGTGAGCAGTACTTC	CASSYSGQEKSEQYF
.	.	TRBV5-1	TRBJ1-2	TGCGCCAGCAGCTTGATTGGATTCCGGTATGGCTACACCTTC	CASSLIGFRYGYTF
.	.	TRBV7-2	TRBJ2-1	TGTGCCAGCAGCAACGTTCCGGACAGCAACAATGAGCAGTTCTTC	CASSNVPDSNNEQFF
.	.	TRBV2	TRBJ2-1	TGTGCCAGCAGAGCTACCCGGGGATCAAATCCCGGTGAGCAGTTCTTC	CASRATRGSNPGEQFF
.	.	TRBV28	TRBJ2-5	TGTGCCAGCAGTGATGACCAAGAGACCCAGTACTTC	CASSDDQETQYF
TRBD2	.	TRBV7-2	TRBJ2-3	TGTGCCAGCAGCCGGGACTATAGTGATACGCAGTATTTT	CASSRDYSDTQYF
.	.	TRBV5-6	TRBJ1-2	TGTGCCAGCAGCTTGGCCACCAGCGTAAACTATGGCTACACCTTC	CASSLATSVNYGYTF
TRBD2	.	TRBV7-8	TRBJ2-2	TGTGCCAGCAGCCCCCCAGGCGGGAGCGGCACCGGGGAGCTGTTTTTT	CASSPPGGSGTGELFF
.	.	TRBV28	TRBJ1-2	TGTGCCAGCAGTACAGGGAACTATGGCTACACCTTC	CASSTGNYGYTF
TRBD1	once	TRBV7-2	TRBJ1-1	TGTGCCAGCAGCTTCGACAGGGACACTGAAGCTTTCTTT	CASSFDRDTEAFF
.	.	TRBV30	TRBJ2-2	TGTGCCTGGAGTGTAGGGATGGGGGCTAGGGTTACCGGGGAGCTGTTTTTT	CAWSVGMGARVTGELFF
TRBD2	.	TRBV6-5	TRBJ2-3	TGTGCCAGCAGTTACTCGACGGCGGGAGCCTATACGCAGTATTTT	CASSYSTAGAYTQYF
TRBD1	once	TRBV5-1	TRBJ1-2	TGCGCCAGCAGCCTCGGGACAGGGCCGGCTGATGATGGCTACACCTTC	CASSLGTGPADDGYTF
.	.	TRBV15	TRBJ2-7	TGTGCCACCAGCAGTCCCGACAGGGAGGTACGAGGACAGTACTTC	CATSSPDREVRGQYF
.	.	TRBV21-1	TRBJ1-4	TGTGCCAGCAGAGCGCAGGGTCCCCCTCTTGGGAAACTGTTTTTT	CASRAQGPPLGKLFF